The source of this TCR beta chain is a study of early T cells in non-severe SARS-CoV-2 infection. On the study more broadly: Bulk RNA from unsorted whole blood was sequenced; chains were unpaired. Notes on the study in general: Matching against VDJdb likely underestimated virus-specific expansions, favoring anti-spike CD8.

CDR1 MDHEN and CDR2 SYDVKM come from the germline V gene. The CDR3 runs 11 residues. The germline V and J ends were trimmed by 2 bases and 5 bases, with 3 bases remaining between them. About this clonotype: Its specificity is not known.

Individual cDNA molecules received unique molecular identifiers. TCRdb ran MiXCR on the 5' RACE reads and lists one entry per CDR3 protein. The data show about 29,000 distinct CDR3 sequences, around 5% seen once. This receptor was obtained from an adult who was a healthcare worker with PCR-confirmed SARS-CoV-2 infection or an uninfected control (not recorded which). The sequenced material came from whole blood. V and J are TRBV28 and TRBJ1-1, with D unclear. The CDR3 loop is CASSLRTEAFF. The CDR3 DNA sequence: TGTGCCAGCAGTTTACGGACTGAAGCTTTCTTT.